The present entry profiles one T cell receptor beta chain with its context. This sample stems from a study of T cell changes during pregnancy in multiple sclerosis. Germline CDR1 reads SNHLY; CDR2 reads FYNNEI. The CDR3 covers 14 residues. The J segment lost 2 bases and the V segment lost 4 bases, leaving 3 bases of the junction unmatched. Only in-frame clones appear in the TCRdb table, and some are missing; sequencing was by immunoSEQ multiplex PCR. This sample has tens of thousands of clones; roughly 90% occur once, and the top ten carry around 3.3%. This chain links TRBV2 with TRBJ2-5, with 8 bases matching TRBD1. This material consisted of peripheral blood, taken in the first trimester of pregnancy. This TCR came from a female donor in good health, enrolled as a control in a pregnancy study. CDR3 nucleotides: TGTGCCAGCAGTGCGGGACAGGTTCAAGAGACCCAGTACTTC. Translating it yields CASSAGQVQETQYF.